Described below is a single T cell receptor (beta chain) sequence and its context. A second PCR, run for roughly 7 to 12 cycles, used a sample-barcoded 5' primer plus a J-beta primer mix. Each CDR3 protein gets one entry after TCRdb re-called the 5' RACE reads with MiXCR. The table includes more than 750,000 distinct CDR3 sequences, about 28% detected once. This sample was included in a study of blood T cells in healthy people across ages. CDR1 and CDR2 from the germline V gene are SGHRS and YFSETQ. Trimming took off 4 bases at V and 13 bases at J, with 17 bases between the two ends. This CDR3 region has 12 residues. These data are also associated with another study on T cells of mothers and their children.

The source material was blood. The genes are TRBV5-1 and TRBJ2-5, with D possibly called TRBD1 or TRBD2 (5 bases each). This clonotype was obtained from a woman aged 40 to 50 in good health. Written as DNA, the CDR3 is TGCGCCAGCAGCCCCGAGGGGAATGAGCGGTACTTC. This gives the protein CASSPEGNERYF.